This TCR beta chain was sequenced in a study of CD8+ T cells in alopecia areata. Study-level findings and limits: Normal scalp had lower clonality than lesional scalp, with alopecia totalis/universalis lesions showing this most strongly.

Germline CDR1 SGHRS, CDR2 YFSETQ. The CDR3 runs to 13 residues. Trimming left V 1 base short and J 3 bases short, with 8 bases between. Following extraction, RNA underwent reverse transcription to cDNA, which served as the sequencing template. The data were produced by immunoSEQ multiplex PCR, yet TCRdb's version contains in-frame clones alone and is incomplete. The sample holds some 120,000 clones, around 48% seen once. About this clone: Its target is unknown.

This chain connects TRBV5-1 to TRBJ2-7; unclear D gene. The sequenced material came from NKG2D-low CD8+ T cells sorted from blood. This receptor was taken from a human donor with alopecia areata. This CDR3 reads CASSLRAGYEQYF. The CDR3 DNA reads TGCGCCAGCAGCTTGAGAGCTGGCTACGAGCAGTACTTC.